The 20 T cell receptor beta chains below come from one sample, sequenced in a study of blood T cells in healthy people across ages. A second PCR, run for roughly 7 to 11 cycles, used a sample-barcoded 5' primer plus a J-beta primer mix. TCRdb used MiXCR to reprocess the 5' RACE reads, holding one entry per CDR3 protein. The table has 1 million to 1.2 million distinct CDR3 sequences, around two fifths seen once. The sequencing sample was made of blood. Receptors were obtained from a man aged 18-30 years in good health.

This clonotype was seen more than once but under ten times. This chain links TRBV29-1 with TRBJ2-3; 12 bases match TRBD2. Germline V gene sequence: CDR1 SQVTM, CDR2 ANQGSEA. Trimming cost V 3 bases and J 2 bases; bases outside gene matches: 9. This CDR3 has 17 residues. The CDR3 spells CSVEGATSGGDTDTQYF. In DNA, the CDR3 is TGCAGCGTTGAGGGGGCGACTAGCGGGGGCGACACAGATACGCAGTATTTT.

This clonotype turned up a few times. The gene calls are TRBV7-2 and TRBJ1-1; no definite D call. Germline V gene data show CDR1 as SGHTA and CDR2 as FQGNSA. This CDR3 is built from 13 residues. V lost 2 bases to trimming and J lost 3 bases, with 7 bases between them. This chain's CDR3 is CASSLSGYTEAFF. Here the CDR3 DNA reads TGTGCCAGCAGCTTATCGGGGTACACTGAAGCTTTCTTT.

The rearrangement joins TRBV4-1 to TRBJ2-1, with D maybe TRBD1 (6 bases). Trimming cost V 3 bases and J 0 bases, with 21 bases left between them. Germline CDR1 is MGHRA and CDR2 is YSYEKL. This CDR3 has 19 amino acids. The CDR3 loop is CASSQTTPGTLSSYNEQFF. As DNA, the CDR3 is TGCGCCAGCAGCCAGACAACCCCTGGGACATTGAGCTCCTACAATGAGCAGTTCTTC.

This clonotype was counted at least ten times. The CDR3 spells CASSSGAYGYTF. The DNA for the CDR3 is TGTGCCAGCAGCTCAGGTGCCTATGGCTACACCTTC. The chain has TRBV7-2 and TRBJ1-2; D call uncertain. The ends were cut back, 4 bases at V and 4 bases at J, with 7 bases in the middle. The CDR3 has 12 residues. CDR1 is SGHTA, CDR2 FQGNSA, per germline.

This clonotype has only a few counts. This sequence joins TRBV6-6 and TRBJ1-5, with 7 bases fitting TRBD1. J lost 7 bases, V lost 5 bases, and 11 bases had no gene match. The germline gives CDR1 MNHNY, CDR2 SVGAGI (reference sequence). There are 15 residues in the CDR3. The CDR3 reads CASSPNREGGQPQHF. The CDR3 DNA is TGTGCCAGCAGTCCCAACAGGGAAGGGGGCCAGCCCCAGCATTTT.

The CDR3 DNA follows: TGTGCCAGCAGCTCGAGGACAGGGGGAGCGGCTGAAGCTTTCTTT. Translated, it gives CASSSRTGGAAEAFF. The V gene is TRBV9, the J gene TRBJ1-1; 10 bases fit TRBD1. The CDR3 contains 15 residues. Per germline, CDR1 SGDLS and CDR2 YYNGEE. With V trimmed by 4 bases and J by 6 bases, 9 bases remained unmatched.

The chain couples TRBV7-9 to TRBJ1-2, with 8 bases identical to TRBD1. Per the germline V gene, CDR1 is SEHNR and CDR2 is FQNEAQ (reference sequence). The CDR3 sequence is 17 residues long. V was clipped by 4 bases and J by 6 bases; unmatched bases: 16. Here the CDR3 DNA reads TGTGCCAGCAGCTCTACTGACCGGGACAGGCCTGTTCATGGCTACACCTTC. This sequence encodes CASSSTDRDRPVHGYTF.

This clonotype has more than one count but fewer than ten. The chain is built from TRBV28 and TRBJ2-5; tentative D call: TRBD2 (5 bases). TRBJ2-7 explains the end of the DNA better; the J call may be wrong. CDR3 length equals 16 residues. Germline-derived CDR1 and CDR2 are MDHEN and SYDVKM. In DNA, the CDR3 is TGTGCCAGCAGCTTGAACGGACGGGGAAGTGAGGACGAGCAGTACTTC. This encodes CASSLNGRGSEDEQYF.

The chain combines TRBV30 with TRBJ1-5, with a possible D match to TRBD1 (6 bases). CDR3 length: 15 amino acids. The V end was cut by 2 bases, the J end by 6 bases, with 17 bases between. Per germline, CDR1 GTSNPN and CDR2 SVGIG (reference sequence). CDR3 amino acids: CAWSPTGRGSQPQHF. The CDR3 DNA sequence: TGTGCCTGGAGTCCCACAGGGAGGGGCAGTCAGCCCCAGCATTTT.

This chain connects TRBV14 to TRBJ1-1; unclear D gene. V lost 0 bases to trimming and J lost 0 bases, with 8 bases between them. This CDR3 spans 15 amino acids. CDR1 and CDR2 from the germline V gene are SGHDN and FVKESK. The CDR3 DNA sequence: TGTGCCAGCAGCCAAGATCCGACCTTGAACACTGAAGCTTTCTTT. It is translated as CASSQDPTLNTEAFF.

The genes are TRBV18 and TRBJ1-1, with a tentative D call TRBD1 (5 bases). Germline V CDR1 and CDR2: KGHSH, LQKENI. Trimming pared 0 bases from V and 1 base from J, leaving 6 bases between. CDR3 length: 14 amino acids. The CDR3 spells CASSPPGRNTEAFF. Written as DNA, the CDR3 is TGTGCCAGCTCACCACCGGGGCGGAACACTGAAGCTTTCTTT.

V gene TRBV27 combines with J gene TRBJ1-2, with 8 bases fitting TRBD1. V lost 2 bases and J lost 3; bases outside the gene matches: 5. The CDR3 extends over 15 amino acids. Germline CDR1 reads MNHEY; CDR2 reads SMNVEV (reference sequence). CDR3 loop: CASSLKAGGHYGYTF. CDR3 DNA sequence: TGTGCCAGCAGTTTAAAGGCAGGGGGCCACTATGGCTACACCTTC.

J is TRBJ2-2 and V is TRBV9; D uncertain. In germline, CDR1 is SGDLS, CDR2 YYNGEE. Deletions cut 0 bases from V and 5 bases from J, with 14 bases between. This CDR3 is 16 amino acids long. The CDR3 DNA sequence: TGTGCCAGCAGCGTAGGTTACCTCCAGAGTACCGGGGAGCTGTTTTTT. It encodes CASSVGYLQSTGELFF.

This clonotype was recorded a few times. V is TRBV4-1 and J is TRBJ1-5; TRBD1 is a possible D gene (6 bases). In germline, CDR1 is MGHRA, CDR2 YSYEKL. CDR3 length: 15 residues. The ends were cut back, 4 bases at V and 2 bases at J, with 12 bases in the middle. Here the CDR3 DNA reads TGCGCCAGCAGCCCAATACAGGGCGGCAATCAGCCCCAGCATTTT. Its translation: CASSPIQGGNQPQHF.

This sequence joins TRBV12-5 and TRBJ2-7; no reliable D call. Trimming stripped 6 bases from V and 6 bases from J, with 12 bases between. CDR3 length equals 12 residues. Germline CDR1 LGHNT, CDR2 FRNRAP. CDR3 DNA sequence: TGTGCTAGTGGCGCCGACCGCTCCGAGCAGTACTTC. This encodes CASGADRSEQYF.

The chain joins TRBV6-5 to TRBJ2-7; no clear D. The J call may be wrong; the DNA end is better matched by TRBJ2-5. The CDR3 covers 15 residues. Germline CDR1 reads MNHEY; CDR2 reads SVGAGI. CDR3 residues: CASSPRTKPRETQYF. The DNA of the CDR3 is TGTGCCAGCAGTCCCCGGACGAAGCCGCGTGAGACCCAGTACTTC.

This clonotype was observed a handful of times. The V call is TRBV6-5, the J call TRBJ2-2; D is undetermined. Trimming cost V 6 bases and J 3 bases, with 2 bases left between them. This CDR3 comprises 11 residues. Germline loops: CDR1 MNHEY, CDR2 SVGAGI. The CDR3 sequence: CASRHTGELFF. CDR3 bases: TGTGCCAGCAGACACACCGGGGAGCTGTTTTTT.

Regarding this clonotype: At one boundary the junction diverges from the germline segment, which might be a read error. The J gene is TRBJ1-2, the V gene TRBV7-2; D gene uncertain. The germline V gene has CDR1 SGHTA and CDR2 FQGNSA. The length of the CDR3 is 14 residues. The CDR3 reads CASSLVAANHGYTF. DNA of the CDR3: TGTGCCAGCAGCTTAGTAGCGGCTAACCATGGCTACACCTTC. Full variable domain (missing parts from reference TRBV7-2 and TRBJ1-2): GAGVSQSPSNKVTEKGKDVELRCDPISGHTALYWYRQSLGQGLEFLIYFQGNSAPDKSGLPSDRFSAERTGGSVSTLTIQRTQQEDSAVYLCASSLVAANHGYTFGSGTRLTVV.

CDR3 amino acids: CASSTRGGAKETQYF. The CDR3, as DNA: TGTGCCAGCAGCACACGCGGCGGGGCAAAAGAGACCCAGTACTTC. The rearrangement links TRBV9 to TRBJ2-7; D might be TRBD2 (6 bases). The DNA matches TRBJ2-5 better at its end, which makes the J call doubtful. The CDR3 runs 15 residues. The germline CDR1 and CDR2 sequences are SGDLS and YYNGEE.

The rearrangement links TRBV4-1 to TRBJ1-2; 9 bases are a match to TRBD1. This CDR3 spans 14 amino acids. The V segment lost 8 bases and the J segment 5 bases; nucleotides outside the gene matches: 9. CDR1 is MGHRA, CDR2 YSYEKL, per germline. CDR3 DNA: TGCGCCAGCGGACCTGGAGACAGGGGGTATGGCTACACCTTC. Encoded protein: CASGPGDRGYGYTF.